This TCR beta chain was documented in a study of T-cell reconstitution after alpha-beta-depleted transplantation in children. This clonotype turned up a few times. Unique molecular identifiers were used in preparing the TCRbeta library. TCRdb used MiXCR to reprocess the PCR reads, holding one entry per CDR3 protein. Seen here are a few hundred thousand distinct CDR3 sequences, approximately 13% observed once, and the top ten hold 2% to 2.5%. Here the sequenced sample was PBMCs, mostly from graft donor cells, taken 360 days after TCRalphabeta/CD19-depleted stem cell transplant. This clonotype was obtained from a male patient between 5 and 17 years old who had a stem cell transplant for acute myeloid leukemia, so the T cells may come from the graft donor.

In nucleotides, the CDR3 is TGCAGCGCGAAAAGACTAGCGGGGGACAATGAGCAGTTCTTC. Protein product: CSAKRLAGDNEQFF. The gene calls are TRBV29-1 and TRBJ2-1; 12 nucleotides line up with TRBD2. V dropped 7 bases and J dropped 5; count of bases not matched to a gene: 6. CDR3 length: 14 residues. From germline, CDR1 is SQVTM and CDR2 ANQGSEA.